These T cell receptor beta chains were read from a single sample in a study of regulatory T cells in long-lasting Graves disease. TCRdb reprocessed the multiplex PCR reads with MiXCR, giving one entry per CDR3 protein. The table includes 400,000 to 500,000 distinct CDR3 sequences, around 17% detected once. The same data also contributed to another study, on T cells in Graves' hyperthyroidism and ophthalmopathy.

The sequencing used peripheral blood mononuclear cells (PBMCs), collected at new diagnosis, from a patient treated with antithyroid drugs. The receptors come from a woman between 18 and 29 years old with Graves disease. The CDR3 runs from the conserved cysteine through the conserved F or W. Fields, in order: J gene, V gene, CDR3 length, CDR3 protein.

TRBJ2-3 TRBV6-2/TRBV6-3 16 CASSPLQGALADTQYF
TRBJ2-7 TRBV5-5 16 CASSPRLAGGYHEQYF
TRBJ2-4 TRBV5-6 15 CASSLGTSAKNIQYF
TRBJ2-3 TRBV5-4 16 CASSLGAGSSTDTQYF
TRBJ2-7 TRBV5-1 14 CASSLGTGNGEQYF
TRBJ2-1 TRBV11-1 15 CASSLIGGMPNEQFF
TRBJ1-1 TRBV24-1 12 CATSEGTGRAFF
TRBJ1-3 TRBV3-1 16 CASSQDWAGDGNTIYF
TRBJ2-3 TRBV6-1 16 CASSVRGARVPDTQYF
TRBJ2-5 TRBV12-3/TRBV12-4 15 CASSFKGARGETQYF
TRBJ2-7 TRBV28 14 CASSRSGSLGEQYF
TRBJ2-3 TRBV7-2 14 CASSRDYGVDTQYF
TRBJ2-7 TRBV7-9 14 CASSKTSSPYEQYF
- TRBV5-1 15 CASSLESGLANEQFF
TRBJ1-1 TRBV7-8 16 CASSPAVDRVILEAFF
TRBJ2-7 TRBV18 14 CASSKGQGWYEQYF
TRBJ1-5 TRBV5-1 14 CASSLEGGSQPQHF
TRBJ1-2 TRBV29-1 11 CSVELRGGYTF
TRBJ2-3 TRBV27 14 CASSYNRATDTQYF
TRBJ1-2 TRBV29-1 12 CSAPRGGEGYTF
TRBJ2-1 TRBV28 16 CASSFLQGASYNEQFF
TRBJ2-1 TRBV3-1 16 CASSHEAGAPLNEQFF
TRBJ2-7 TRBV9 16 CASSGGEDQTGYEQYF
TRBJ2-7 TRBV20-1 14 CSASQVVEIYEQYF
TRBJ2-1 TRBV5-1 15 CASSLGGAVYNEQFF
TRBJ2-7 TRBV5-1 17 CASSSGLAGGRDYEQYF
TRBJ2-2 TRBV28 20 CASSFPPLLAGGTNTGELFF
TRBJ2-1 TRBV29-1 13 CSVEASGTPEQFF
TRBJ1-2 TRBV28 12 CASSRARYGYTF
TRBJ2-7 TRBV4-1 16 CASSQASASGRYEQYF
TRBJ2-1 TRBV20-1 12 CSARHGRNEQFF
TRBJ2-5 TRBV9 13 CASSTHRQETQYF
TRBJ1-1 TRBV11-2 14 CASIPLGTNTEAFF
TRBJ2-2 TRBV9 12 CASSVAPGELFF
TRBJ1-3 TRBV27 15 CASSIQGTSGSTIYF
TRBJ2-7 TRBV28 11 CASSLMRKQYF
TRBJ2-2 TRBV11-2 16 CASSLRGGSDTGELFF
TRBJ2-1 TRBV7-7 19 CASGRVDRGRALSYNEQFF
TRBJ2-3 TRBV6-5 13 CASSYGAADTQYF
TRBJ2-7 TRBV7-2 16 CASSLAGGLGGSEQYF
TRBJ2-7 TRBV11-3 14 CASSPGGEAYEQYF